The next 7 T cell receptor beta chains were all read from a single sample in a study of T cell responses to AZD1222 COVID-19 vaccine. Generated by immunoSEQ multiplex PCR, the TCRdb table keeps only in-frame clones and is missing some. The repertoire consists of 80,000 to 90,000 clones, with less than 90% occurring once and the leading ten covering around 5%. The input for sequencing was peripheral blood, taken 28 days after the second AZD1222 dose. These receptors came from an adult who received the AZD1222 COVID-19 vaccine.

The rearrangement uses TRBV6-5 and TRBJ1-3; D not resolved. Deletions cut 4 bases from V and 0 bases from J, with 7 bases between. CDR3 length: 14 amino acids. Germline values: CDR1 MNHEY, CDR2 SVGAGI. CDR3 sequence reads: CASSSVVSGNTIYF. The CDR3 DNA is TGTGCCAGCAGTTCGGTGGTCTCTGGAAACACCATATATTTT.

The table lists this clone with a count of one. The J gene is TRBJ2-2, the V gene TRBV6-5, with 7 nucleotides matching TRBD2. The J segment lost 0 bases and the V segment lost 0 bases, leaving 1 base of the junction unmatched. The CDR3 totals 16 residues. CDR1 is MNHEY, CDR2 SVGAGI, per germline. The CDR3 protein is CASSYSGTTNTGELFF. In DNA form, the CDR3 reads TGTGCCAGCAGTTACTCGGGGACTACGAACACCGGGGAGCTGTTTTTT.

The V and J genes are TRBV6-5 and TRBJ2-1; D may be TRBD2 (5 bases). The CDR3 consists of 11 residues. Trimming stripped 6 bases from V and 7 bases from J, with 7 bases between. In germline, CDR1 is MNHEY, CDR2 SVGAGI. CDR3 nucleotides: TGTGCCAGCAGGCGAGGGAATGAGCAGTTCTTC. It yields the protein CASRRGNEQFF.

The chain carries TRBV3-1 (or the pseudogene TRBV3-2) and TRBJ1-4, with D maybe TRBD1 (5 bases). This CDR3 contains 13 residues. Germline loops: CDR1 LGHDT, CDR2 YNNKEL (reference sequence). V lost 1 base and J lost 8, with 8 bases in between. The DNA for the CDR3 is TGTGCCAGCAGCCAAGGGGGGGAGGAAAAACTGTTTTTT. It is translated as CASSQGGEEKLFF.

The chain employs TRBV7-9 and TRBJ2-3, with 8 positions matching TRBD2. Germline V gives CDR1 SEHNR, CDR2 FQNEAQ (reference sequence). The CDR3 covers 16 residues. V trimming: 3 bases; J trimming: 0 bases; junction bases outside the gene matches: 5. CDR3 residues: CASSLAASGSTDTQYF. The CDR3 DNA sequence: TGTGCCAGCAGCTTGGCCGCTAGCGGGAGCACAGATACGCAGTATTTT.

The chain joins TRBV18 to TRBJ1-5; weak D call: TRBD1 (6 bases). The CDR3 has 15 residues. V lost 4 bases to trimming and J lost 5 bases, with 15 bases between them. From germline, CDR1 is KGHSH and CDR2 LQKENI. CDR3 bases: TGTGCCAGCTCACAGGGGGGAGGGGCCCATCAGCCCCAGCATTTT. This gives the protein CASSQGGGAHQPQHF.

The chain recombines TRBV3-1 (or the pseudogene TRBV3-2) with TRBJ1-3, with 9 bases matching TRBD1. Unmatched junction bases numbered 4, after V lost 3 bases and J lost 4 bases. Per germline, CDR1 LGHDT and CDR2 YNNKEL (reference sequence). The CDR3 has 15 residues. CDR3 nucleotides: TGTGCCAGCAGCCACCGGACAGGGGTCGGAAACACCATATATTTT. Encoded protein: CASSHRTGVGNTIYF.